The entry below describes one T cell receptor (beta chain). Its antigen is unknown. Vbeta (60) and Jbeta (13) primers were used in the PCR. In the authors' workflow: In a later analysis, of some 80 million unique beta chains, roughly 10 million appeared in at least two donors. The repertoire was sequenced with immunoSEQ multiplex PCR; TCRdb's copy has only in-frame clones and lacks some. V and J calls and clone size come straight from that table; D and trimming were deduced from the DNA. The table has 120,000 or so clones, more than 60% seen once. The junction had 5 bases not matched to a gene; V was cut back by 3 bases and J by 1 base. The CDR3 spans 15 residues. Germline assignment: CDR1 SGHDT and CDR2 YYEEEE. This entry belongs to a study of cytomegalovirus exposure and HLA in healthy donors. General study results and limits: Near-uniform donor sequencing depth was presumed by presence/absence analyses.

Sequencing used PBMCs. The rearrangement uses TRBV5-6 and TRBJ2-5; TRBD2 agrees at 8 bases. The sequence was obtained from a woman between 35 and 50 years old in good health and CMV-seronegative. CDR3 in amino acids: CASSWYSGIQETQYF. The CDR3 DNA is TGTGCCAGCAGCTGGTATAGCGGGATCCAAGAGACCCAGTACTTC.